This T cell receptor beta chain appears in the sequencing data of a study of cytomegalovirus exposure and HLA in healthy donors. Only in-frame clones appear in the TCRdb table, and some are missing; sequencing was by immunoSEQ multiplex PCR. The sample records 200,000 to 250,000 clones, about 90% being singletons. This CDR3 has 12 residues. The V end lost 7 bases, the J end lost 4 bases, and 11 bases lay between the germline ends. In germline, CDR1 is SNHLY, CDR2 FYNNEI. Sequenced: PBMCs. The sequence was collected from a man aged 18 to 30 in good health and CMV-seropositive. The rearrangement links TRBV2 to TRBJ2-7; the D gene is possibly TRBD1 (5 bases). In DNA, the CDR3 is TGTGCCAGCACCTTGGGGCGGTACGAGCAGTACTTC. It is translated as CASTLGRYEQYF. Supplemented by reference TRBV2 and TRBJ2-7, the full variable domain reads EPEVTQTPSHQVTQMGQEVILRCVPISNHLYFYWYRQILGQKVEFLVSFYNNEISEKSEIFDDQFSVERPDGSNFTLKIRSTKLEDSAMYFCASTLGRYEQYFGPGTRLTVT.